What follows are 9 T cell receptor beta chains derived from one specimen sequenced in a study of blood T cells in healthy people across ages (dated by TCRdb to about 2015). Library creation used 5' RACE. These reads were obtained on an Illumina HiSeq 2500. A second PCR of about 6 to 12 cycles was run with a J-beta primer mix and a sample-barcoded 5' primer. Through fastp at Q25 and MiXCR, TCRdb rebuilt clones from the public reads, retaining in-frame beta chains. Identical CDR3 protein sequences are pooled into one entry, listed with their most common genes and DNA. The sample includes 1,500,000 or so distinct CDR3 sequences, with roughly 43% observed a single time. The ten largest make up about 4% of the sample. The sequenced sample was blood. These receptors came from a woman aged 18-30 years in good health.

V gene TRBV4-1 combines with J gene TRBJ2-7; D is perhaps TRBD2 (6 bases). This CDR3 is built from 15 residues. Germline V gives CDR1 MGHRA, CDR2 YSYEKL. The V gene lost 0 bases and the J gene lost 2 bases, with 11 bases spanning the gap. The CDR3 loop is CASSQDRGAAYEQYF. The CDR3 DNA reads as TGCGCCAGCAGCCAAGACCGCGGGGCGGCCTACGAGCAGTACTTC.

The gene calls are TRBV6-1 and TRBJ2-1, with a weak D call TRBD2 (5 bases). Looked up from germline, CDR1 is MNHNS and CDR2 is SASEGT. The CDR3 is made up of 14 amino acids. V was shortened by 6 bases and J by 7 bases, with 16 bases between the two germline ends. The CDR3 loop is CASSPGESWNEQFF. CDR3 DNA sequence: TGTGCCAGCAGCCCCGGGGAATCTTGGAATGAGCAGTTCTTC.

The V call is TRBV9, the J call TRBJ2-1, with 11 bases fitting TRBD2. Germline V lookup: CDR1 SGDLS, CDR2 YYNGEE. There are 15 residues in the CDR3. With 0 bases clipped from V and 9 bases from J, the junction kept 5 bases outside the gene matches. The CDR3 is CASSVENSGRVEQFF. The CDR3 DNA follows: TGTGCCAGCAGCGTAGAGAATAGCGGGAGGGTTGAGCAGTTCTTC.

This rearrangement joins TRBV12-3 or TRBV12-4 to TRBJ2-1; 7 bases are a match to TRBD2. This CDR3 comprises 13 residues. V was pared by 5 bases and J by 8 bases, with 6 bases of the junction left unmatched. The CDR3 DNA follows: TGTGCCAGCAGTGTAAGGGAGGGCCATGAGCAGTTCTTC. Its protein is CASSVREGHEQFF.

The rearrangement joins TRBV20-1 to TRBJ2-3, with TRBD2 as a possible D gene (5 bases). The V gene lost 3 bases and the J gene lost 2 bases, with 12 bases spanning the gap. The CDR3 is 14 residues long. Germline V gene sequence: CDR1 DFQATT, CDR2 SNEGSKA (reference sequence). The CDR3 protein is CSARKSGITDTQYF. CDR3 coding DNA: TGCAGTGCTAGGAAAAGCGGTATCACAGATACGCAGTATTTT.

In its sample, this clonotype was seen a few times. This chain connects TRBV12-5 to TRBJ2-1; possibly TRBD2 for D (5 bases). Germline CDR1 LGHNT, CDR2 FRNRAP. Trimming took 7 bases from V and 7 from J, leaving 14 bases between them. The CDR3 extends over 13 amino acids. CDR3 sequence (DNA): TGTGCTAGTGTACTGGACTTGCCTAATGAGCAGTTCTTC. Protein: CASVLDLPNEQFF. Full variable domain (outside the CDR3, taken from reference TRBV12-5 and TRBJ2-1): DARVTQTPRHKVTEMGQEVTMRCQPILGHNTVFWYRQTMMQGLELLAYFRNRAPLDDSGMPKDRFSAEMPDATLATLKIQPSEPRDSAVYFCASVLDLPNEQFFGPGTRLTVL.

The V gene is TRBV7-2, the J gene TRBJ1-1; 7 nucleotides match TRBD1. The CDR3 has 16 amino acids. The V gene's germline CDR1 is SGHTA and CDR2 FQGNSA. J was trimmed by 1 base and V by 5 bases; bases with no gene match: 10. CDR3: CASSRGWGQSNTEAFF. CDR3 coding DNA: TGTGCCAGCAGCCGAGGTTGGGGACAGTCGAACACTGAAGCTTTCTTT. Full variable domain (rest looked up from reference TRBV7-2 and TRBJ1-1): GAGVSQSPSNKVTEKGKDVELRCDPISGHTALYWYRQSLGQGLEFLIYFQGNSAPDKSGLPSDRFSAERTGGSVSTLTIQRTQQEDSAVYLCASSRGWGQSNTEAFFGQGTRLTVV.

The chain recombines TRBV2 with TRBJ2-5, with a tentative D call TRBD2 (6 bases). Germline lookup yields CDR1 SNHLY and CDR2 FYNNEI. V lost 4 bases and J lost 1, with 10 bases in between. The CDR3 contains 14 residues. CDR3 sequence: CASSGLATQETQYF. The DNA for the CDR3 is TGTGCCAGCAGTGGGCTAGCGACCCAAGAGACCCAGTACTTC.

The rearrangement links TRBV27 to TRBJ2-7, with a tentative D call TRBD2 (5 bases). The length of the CDR3 is 14 residues. V dropped 6 bases and J dropped 0 bases, with 12 bases sitting between them. Germline values: CDR1 MNHEY, CDR2 SMNVEV (reference sequence). The CDR3 region is CASRVGGSSYEQYF. The DNA for the CDR3 is TGTGCCAGCAGGGTAGGAGGAAGCTCCTACGAGCAGTACTTC.